The 19 T cell receptor beta chains presented below share a single source sample, sequenced in a study of T cell repertoires in cytomegalovirus infection. TCRdb independently ran MiXCR on the reads; one entry per CDR3 protein. The sample contains fewer than 700,000 distinct CDR3 sequences, roughly a quarter of which appear only once. Sequenced material: CD8+ T cells from PBMCs. The source is a human donor in good health (CMV status not recorded). Some clones in this sample may be carry-over from other donors' samples.

The V call is TRBV18, the J call TRBJ1-2; D is unclear. Germline assignment: CDR1 KGHSH and CDR2 LQKENI. Deletions cut 2 bases from V and 3 bases from J, with 10 bases between. CDR3 size: 14 residues. This chain's CDR3 is CASSPEGGDYGYTF. The CDR3 coding sequence is TGTGCCAGCTCACCAGAGGGTGGGGACTATGGCTACACCTTC.

This clonotype is a singleton in its sample. The genes are TRBV20-1 and TRBJ2-1, with 10 bases aligning to TRBD2. V lost 0 bases and J lost 4; bases outside the gene matches: 6. Germline lookup yields CDR1 DFQATT and CDR2 SNEGSKA (reference sequence). The CDR3 runs 16 residues. CDR3 nucleotide sequence: TGCAGTGCTAGAGATATACTAGCGGGGACTTACAATGAGCAGTTCTTC. As protein: CSARDILAGTYNEQFF.

In this sample, this clonotype turned up a few times. The chain has TRBV29-1 and TRBJ2-1, with TRBD1 matching 10 bases. The V and J ends lost 8 bases and 4 bases, in that order; junction bases with no gene match: 5. Germline V gene data show CDR1 as SQVTM and CDR2 as ANQGSEA. This CDR3 spans 13 amino acids. CDR3 amino acids: CSLRQGAYNEQFF. DNA for the CDR3: TGCAGCTTAAGACAGGGGGCTTACAATGAGCAGTTCTTC.

In its sample, this clonotype was seen a few times. This sequence joins TRBV20-1 and TRBJ2-5; tentative D call: TRBD2 (5 bases). The CDR3 is 16 residues long. Germline V lookup: CDR1 DFQATT, CDR2 SNEGSKA (reference sequence). Between the trimmed V and J ends, which lost 5 bases and 6 bases, there was a span of 25 bases. The CDR3 DNA reads as TGCAGTGCTGTTCAGATGAGGATGCTGACGGGGAAGACCCAGTACTTC. This translates into CSAVQMRMLTGKTQYF.

The genes are TRBV29-1 and TRBJ2-3; 9 bases agree with TRBD1. The CDR3 has 18 residues. CDR1 is SQVTM and CDR2 is ANQGSEA in the germline V gene. Losses at the gene ends were 2 bases for V and 2 bases for J; bases not matched to a gene: 14. CDR3 sequence (DNA): TGCAGCGTTGAACCGCCGCTTAGACAGGGGGTGTCCACAGATACGCAGTATTTT. Its protein is CSVEPPLRQGVSTDTQYF.

The chain combines TRBV10-3 with TRBJ1-5, with D possibly matching TRBD1 (5 bases). CDR1 and CDR2 from the germline V gene are ENHRY and SYGVKD. There are 13 residues in the CDR3. V lost 3 bases and J 4 bases, leaving 7 bases between the germline ends. The CDR3 reads CAISDRVNQPQHF. The CDR3 DNA reads TGTGCCATCAGTGACAGGGTTAATCAGCCCCAGCATTTT.

This clonotype came up many times. This chain links TRBV7-9 with TRBJ1-2; D ambiguous. Deletions cut 1 base from V and 8 bases from J, with 8 bases between. The length of the CDR3 is 12 residues. Germline V gene data show CDR1 as SEHNR and CDR2 as FQNEAQ (reference sequence). The CDR3 loop is CASSLGGQGYTF. CDR3 nucleotides: TGTGCCAGCAGCTTAGGAGGGCAAGGCTACACCTTC.

Of note for this clonotype: A much larger clonotype is one base distant, so this may be a read error. V and J are TRBV7-2 and TRBJ2-2, with 9 nucleotides matching TRBD2. The CDR3 covers 19 residues. The germline CDR1 and CDR2 sequences are SGHTA and FQGNSA. Written as DNA, the CDR3 is TGTGCCAACAGCTTTCACCGGGGAGGGCAGCGGGGGGACACCGGGGAGCTGTTTTTT. Protein: CANSFHRGGQRGDTGELFF.

The V gene is TRBV28, the J gene TRBJ1-3; tentatively, D is TRBD1 (6 bases). This CDR3 spans 16 amino acids. CDR1 MDHEN and CDR2 SYDVKM come from the germline V gene. V was pared by 4 bases and J by 3 bases, with 16 bases between. The CDR3 here is CASSSPRGGNGNTIYF. CDR3 DNA sequence: TGTGCCAGCAGTTCCCCTCGGGGGGGCAATGGAAACACCATATATTTT.

A remark on this clonotype: At one end, the junction sequence differs from germline, possibly due to a read error. V usage is TRBV15 and J usage is TRBJ2-7; no reliable D call. The CDR3 is 15 amino acids. Germline CDR1 and CDR2: LNHNV and YYDKDF (reference sequence). Here the CDR3 DNA reads TGTGCCACCAGCAGAGGGGAACAGCTCCTCTACGAGCAGCACTTC. This encodes CATSRGEQLLYEQHF.

On this clonotype itself: This may be a read error: a much more frequent sequence differs by one nucleotide. The gene calls are TRBV7-3 and TRBJ2-1; 8 bases map to TRBD2. CDR3 size: 14 residues. CDR1 is SGHTA and CDR2 is FQGTGA in the germline V gene. CDR3 nucleotide sequence: TGTGTCAGCACCAACGGGGGGGCGGACAATGAGCAGTTCTTC. It encodes CVSTNGGADNEQFF.

This clonotype was seen once. The chain joins TRBV9 to TRBJ2-1; D perhaps matches TRBD2 (6 bases). Trimming cost V 4 bases and J 0 bases, with 14 bases left between them. The CDR3 totals 16 residues. The germline V gene has CDR1 SGDLS and CDR2 YYNGEE. The CDR3 sequence is CASSPQEGSSYNEQFF. The CDR3 DNA sequence: TGTGCCAGCAGCCCCCAGGAGGGGAGCTCCTACAATGAGCAGTTCTTC. Combining the CDR3 with reference TRBV9 and TRBJ2-1 gives the whole variable domain DSGVTQTPKHLITATGQRVTLRCSPRSGDLSVYWYQQSLDQGLQFLIQYYNGEERAKGNILERFSAQQFPDLHSELNLSSLELGDSALYFCASSPQEGSSYNEQFFGPGTRLTVL.

The chain couples TRBV12-3 or TRBV12-4 to TRBJ1-1; D perhaps matches TRBD1 (6 bases). The CDR3 totals 15 residues. Trimming removed 6 bases from V and 4 bases from J, with 18 bases in between. The CDR3 nucleotides read TGTGCCAGCAGAACAACGGGACAATTGGGCACTGAAGCTTTCTTT. This sequence encodes CASRTTGQLGTEAFF.

In its sample, this clonotype was seen a few times. The V and J genes are TRBV7-9 and TRBJ1-1, with D tentatively TRBD1 (5 bases). This CDR3 has 15 residues. Trimming pared 5 bases from V and 3 bases from J, leaving 16 bases between. Germline values: CDR1 SEHNR, CDR2 FQNEAQ (reference sequence). The CDR3 DNA reads as TGTGCCAGCAGCCCCGCCGTCAGGGAGGACACTGAAGCTTTCTTT. Translated, it gives CASSPAVREDTEAFF.

The chain uses TRBV12-3 or TRBV12-4 and TRBJ2-2; D is unresolved. Trimming took 4 bases from V and 3 from J, leaving 15 bases between them. The CDR3 loop spans 16 amino acids. As DNA, the CDR3 is TGTGCCAGCAGTTACACGAACATTCGTTACACCGGGGAGCTGTTTTTT. It is translated as CASSYTNIRYTGELFF.

Remarks on this clonotype: A much larger clone sits a single nucleotide away, making a read error possible. The chain joins TRBV7-2 to TRBJ2-3; D remains ambiguous. CDR3 length: 13 residues. CDR1 is SGHTA, CDR2 FQGNSA, per germline. The CDR3: CASSSARTDMQYF. CDR3 sequence (DNA): TGTGCCAGCAGCTCGGCCCGCACAGATATGCAGTATTTT. Using reference TRBV7-2 and TRBJ2-3 for the parts outside the CDR3, the full variable domain is GAGVSQSPSNKVTEKGKDVELRCDPISGHTALYWYRQSLGQGLEFLIYFQGNSAPDKSGLPSDRFSAERTGGSVSTLTIQRTQQEDSAVYLCASSSARTDMQYFGPGTRLTVL.

Points on this clonotype: A read error may explain this, as a much larger clone is one base away. The rearrangement links TRBV7-6 to TRBJ2-1; D unresolved. Germline V gives CDR1 SGHVS, CDR2 FNYEAQ. V lost 3 bases to trimming and J lost 12 bases, with 15 bases between them. The CDR3 covers 13 residues. The CDR3 reads CASSFKPTDGQFF. CDR3 nucleotide sequence: TGTGCCAGCAGCTTTAAGCCTACAGATGGGCAGTTCTTC. Filled out from reference TRBV7-6 and TRBJ2-1, the complete variable domain reads GAGVSQSPRYKVTKRGQDVALRCDPISGHVSLYWYRQALGQGPEFLTYFNYEAQQDKSGLPNDRFSAERPEGSISTLTIQRTEQRDSAMYRCASSFKPTDGQFFGPGTRLTVL.

This chain joins TRBV20-1 and TRBJ2-7; the D gene could be TRBD1 or TRBD2 (6 bases each). V was cut by 0 bases and J by 6 bases, with 18 bases left in between. This CDR3 comprises 15 residues. Germline V gene lookup returns CDR1 DFQATT and CDR2 SNEGSKA (reference sequence). The CDR3 sequence is CSARDITGAGSEQYF. The CDR3 DNA reads as TGCAGTGCTAGAGATATAACGGGGGCCGGTTCCGAGCAGTACTTC.

The CDR3 DNA is TGTGCCAGCAGTTTAATACGGGGGGGCCAAGAGACCCAGTACTTC. It is translated as CASSLIRGGQETQYF. The V call is TRBV27, the J call TRBJ2-5; 8 positions agree with TRBD2. This CDR3 is built from 15 residues. V shed 2 bases and J 1 base; nucleotides not matched to a gene: 3. Germline V gives CDR1 MNHEY, CDR2 SMNVEV (reference sequence).